Sequencing of this TCR beta chain was carried out in a study of T cell responses to AZD1222 COVID-19 vaccine. Background on the study: Second-dose recipients at about 4 or about 12 weeks were treated as one pooled group. Notes on the study in general: Most donors were white British and more were female, and clonal diversity was possibly underestimated.

Comment on this clone: What it binds is not known.

The CDR3 sequence is 14 residues long. Trimming stripped 5 bases from V and 12 bases from J, with 22 bases between. Looked up from germline, CDR1 is SGHTA and CDR2 is FQGTGA. Profiled with immunoSEQ multiplex PCR; TCRdb holds only in-frame clones, not every one. The data show 150,000 or so clones, with 89% seen just once and over 2.5% held by the top ten. The V gene is TRBV7-3, the J gene TRBJ1-1, with D unresolved. The receptor comes from an adult in good health. This specimen was peripheral blood, taken on day 0 of AZD1222 vaccination. CDR3 residues: CASSHLGVVRLTFF. CDR3 nucleotide sequence: TGTGCCAGCAGCCACTTAGGAGTGGTCAGGCTAACTTTCTTT. Filled out from reference TRBV7-3 and TRBJ1-1, the complete variable domain reads GAGVSQTPSNKVTEKGKYVELRCDPISGHTALYWYRQSLGQGPEFLIYFQGTGAADDSGLPNDRFFAVRPEGSVSTLKIQRTERGDSAVYLCASSHLGVVRLTFFGQGTRLTVV.